This TCR beta chain was sequenced in a study of neurological immune-mediated disorders. TCRdb reprocessed the 5' RACE reads with MiXCR, giving one entry per CDR3 protein. The profile shows about 76,000 distinct CDR3 sequences, 15% to 20% of them singletons. Germline V lookup: CDR1 DFQATT, CDR2 SNEGSKA (reference sequence). Trimming at V came to 7 bases and at J to 8 bases, leaving 16 bases not matched to a gene. This CDR3 comprises 15 residues. This clonotype was counted ten times or more. The TCR sequence derives from a middle-aged woman in good health. The sample was PBMCs. V and J are TRBV20-1 and TRBJ1-5, with 8 positions matching TRBD1. The CDR3 sequence: CSVAETDRGREPQHF. DNA for the CDR3: TGCAGTGTCGCCGAAACAGACAGGGGCAGGGAGCCCCAGCATTTT.